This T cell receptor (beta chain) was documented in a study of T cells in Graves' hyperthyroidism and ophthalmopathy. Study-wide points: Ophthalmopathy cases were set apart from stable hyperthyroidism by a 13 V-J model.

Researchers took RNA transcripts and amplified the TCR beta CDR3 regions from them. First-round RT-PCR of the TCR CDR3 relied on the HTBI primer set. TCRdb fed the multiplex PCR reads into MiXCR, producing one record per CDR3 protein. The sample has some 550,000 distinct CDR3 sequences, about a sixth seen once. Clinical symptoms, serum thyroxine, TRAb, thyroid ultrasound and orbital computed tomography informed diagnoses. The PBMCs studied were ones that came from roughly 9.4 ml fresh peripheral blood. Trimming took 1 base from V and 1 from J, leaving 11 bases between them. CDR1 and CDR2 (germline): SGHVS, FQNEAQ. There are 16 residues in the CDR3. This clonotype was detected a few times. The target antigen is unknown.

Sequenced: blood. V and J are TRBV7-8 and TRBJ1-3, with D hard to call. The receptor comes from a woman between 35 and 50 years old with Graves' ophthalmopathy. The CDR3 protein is CASSLGPGRSGNTIYF. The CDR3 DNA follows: TGTGCCAGCAGCTTAGGTCCGGGGAGGTCTGGAAACACCATATATTTT.